The source of this T cell receptor beta chain is a study of cytomegalovirus exposure and HLA in healthy donors. CDR1 and CDR2 (germline): SGHNT, YENEEA. Unmatched junction bases numbered 6, after V lost 0 bases and J lost 4 bases. CDR3 length: 16 amino acids. This PCR relied on a set of 60 Vbeta primers and 13 Jbeta primers. Clones were read by immunoSEQ multiplex PCR, and TCRdb kept only the in-frame ones, dropping some. The sample lists roughly 130,000 clones, around four fifths occurring once. This TCR derives from a man under 40 in good health and CMV-seronegative. Material: PBMCs. The chain recombines TRBV11-3 with TRBJ2-1; 7 nucleotides match TRBD2. The DNA for the CDR3 is TGTGCCAGCAGCTTAGAGGAGCGGGAAGCATACAATGAGCAGTTCTTC. Protein product: CASSLEEREAYNEQFF.